This entry lists 23 T cell receptor beta chains sequenced from one sample in a study of cytomegalovirus exposure and HLA in healthy donors. The PCR contained 60 Vbeta and 13 Jbeta primers. Assay: immunoSEQ multiplex PCR; the TCRdb copy retains only in-frame clones and omits some. The profile shows 150,000 or so clones, around 80% of them singletons. Material for sequencing was PBMCs. These receptors were collected from a man between 35 and 55 years old in good health and CMV-seropositive.

The chain links TRBV15 to TRBJ2-7, with D tentatively TRBD1 (5 bases). Trimming stripped 3 bases from V and 2 bases from J, with 8 bases between. This CDR3 is 13 amino acids long. Germline-derived CDR1 and CDR2 are LNHNV and YYDKDF (reference sequence). The chain's CDR3 is CATSRDIAYEQYF. CDR3 DNA sequence: TGTGCCACCAGCAGGGACATCGCCTACGAGCAGTACTTC.

The chain recombines TRBV2 with TRBJ2-1; tentative D call: TRBD1 (5 bases). The CDR3 totals 12 residues. V shed 10 bases and J shed 6 bases, with 13 bases lying between them. Germline assignment: CDR1 SNHLY and CDR2 FYNNEI. CDR3 residues: CATSGLFNEQFF. CDR3 nucleotide sequence: TGTGCCACCTCAGGGCTGTTCAATGAGCAGTTCTTC. Combining the CDR3 with reference TRBV2 and TRBJ2-1 gives the whole variable domain EPEVTQTPSHQVTQMGQEVILRCVPISNHLYFYWYRQILGQKVEFLVSFYNNEISEKSEIFDDQFSVERPDGSNFTLKIRSTKLEDSAMYFCATSGLFNEQFFGPGTRLTVL.

The chain carries TRBV19 and TRBJ1-5, with no clear D. CDR1 is LNHDA, CDR2 SQIVND, per germline (reference sequence). The CDR3 length is 15 residues. V dropped 2 bases and J dropped 6 bases, with 14 bases sitting between them. DNA of the CDR3: TGTGCCAGTAGTATAAGGCCTGACCGGAGTCAGCCCCAGCATTTT. It encodes CASSIRPDRSQPQHF.

This CDR3 reads CASSVNLEEEQFF. The CDR3 DNA reads TGTGCCAGCAGCGTAAACCTAGAGGAGGAGCAGTTCTTC. The J gene is TRBJ2-1, the V gene TRBV9, with unresolved D. Germline-derived CDR1 and CDR2 are SGDLS and YYNGEE. The CDR3 extends over 13 amino acids. V was clipped by 1 base and J by 10 bases, with 12 bases between them.

With regard to this clone: One junction end disagrees with the germline gene, perhaps due to a read error. The chain links TRBV7-9 to TRBJ1-1; D is unresolved. The germline V gene encodes CDR1 SEHNR and CDR2 FQNEAQ (reference sequence). The CDR3 sequence is 15 residues long. The CDR3 spells CSSSLEWRGGTEAFF. The CDR3 DNA reads TGTTCCAGCAGCTTAGAATGGCGAGGTGGGACTGAAGCTTTCTTT.

This sequence joins TRBV7-6 and TRBJ2-7, with TRBD2 identical over 7 bases. The CDR3 spans 15 residues. In germline, CDR1 is SGHVS, CDR2 FNYEAQ. With V trimmed by 2 bases and J by 0 bases, 4 bases remained unmatched. CDR3 region: CASSLRGSSSYEQYF. The CDR3 region has the DNA TGTGCCAGCAGCTTACGCGGGAGCAGCTCCTACGAGCAGTACTTC.

Of note for this clone: Other nucleotide sequences from this sample produce the same CDR3. The chain has TRBV5-4 and TRBJ2-5; 7 positions agree with TRBD1. With 5 bases clipped from V and 1 base from J, the junction kept 2 bases outside the gene matches. From germline, CDR1 is SGHNT and CDR2 YYREEE (reference sequence). The CDR3 has 13 residues. The CDR3 loop reads CASSRDSQETQYF. The DNA for the CDR3 is TGTGCCAGCAGTCGGGACAGCCAAGAGACCCAGTACTTC.

The rearrangement joins TRBV6-1 to TRBJ2-7, with 7 nucleotides matching TRBD2. The trim removed 4 bases at V and 4 bases at J, leaving 10 bases unmatched. Germline V lookup: CDR1 MNHNS, CDR2 SASEGT. This CDR3 spans 15 amino acids. CDR3 nucleotides: TGTGCCAGCAGTGGGGGGGGATTTCAAAGGTACGAGCAGTACTTC. This codes for CASSGGGFQRYEQYF.

This clone has only a few counts. The gene calls are TRBV19 and TRBJ1-3, with a tentative D call TRBD1 (5 bases). Trimming cost V 7 bases and J 10 bases, with 14 bases left between them. CDR1 LNHDA and CDR2 SQIVND come from the germline V gene (reference sequence). There are 12 residues in the CDR3. CDR3 nucleotide sequence: TGTGCCAGTACCAATGGGGGGGTAACCATATATTTT. Protein sequence: CASTNGGVTIYF. Full variable domain (rest looked up from reference TRBV19 and TRBJ1-3): DGGITQSPKYLFRKEGQNVTLSCEQNLNHDAMYWYRQDPGQGLRLIYYSQIVNDFQKGDIAEGYSVSREKKESFPLTVTSAQKNPTAFYLCASTNGGVTIYFGEGSWLTVV.

This chain uses TRBV6-5 with TRBJ2-5; 7 bases map to TRBD1. The CDR3 contains 15 residues. Germline CDR1 reads MNHEY; CDR2 reads SVGAGI. V was clipped by 4 bases and J by 3 bases; unmatched bases: 8. CDR3 sequence reads: CASSLNHGQEETQYF. CDR3 DNA sequence: TGTGCCAGCAGTTTAAACCACGGACAGGAAGAGACCCAGTACTTC.

The rearrangement uses TRBV7-9 and TRBJ2-3, with a possible D match to TRBD2 (5 bases). The germline gives CDR1 SEHNR, CDR2 FQNEAQ (reference sequence). V was clipped by 5 bases and J by 2 bases, with 14 bases between them. The CDR3 covers 15 residues. The CDR3 bases are TGTGCCAGCAGCCGCATAGGCGGGTTCACAGATACGCAGTATTTT. It encodes CASSRIGGFTDTQYF.

The chain is built from TRBV5-8 and TRBJ2-2; D call uncertain. Looked up from germline, CDR1 is SGHTS and CDR2 is YDEGEE. CDR3 length equals 16 residues. V was trimmed by 2 bases and J by 0 bases, leaving 11 bases between them. The CDR3 nucleotides are TGTGCCAGCAGCTTTGCCAGACAACCGAACACCGGGGAGCTGTTTTTT. Amino acids: CASSFARQPNTGELFF.

The chain couples TRBV4-2 to TRBJ2-7; maybe TRBD1 (5 bases). CDR1 is LGHNA and CDR2 is YNFKEQ in the germline V gene. V was shortened by 4 bases and J by 3 bases, with 13 bases between the two germline ends. This CDR3 has 14 residues. The CDR3 DNA reads as TGTGCCAGCAGCCCCAGGGAAGGCATCTACGAGCAGTACTTC. Translated, it gives CASSPREGIYEQYF.

The chain is built from TRBV5-1 and TRBJ1-2; perhaps TRBD1 as D (6 bases). Trimming removed 3 bases at V and 8 bases at J, with 17 bases between. Germline-derived CDR1 and CDR2 are SGHRS and YFSETQ. The CDR3 length is 14 residues. The CDR3 bases are TGCGCCAGCAGCTCAACCCAGGGGAGGGGAGGCTACACCTTC. Amino acid sequence: CASSSTQGRGGYTF.

The chain uses TRBV9 and TRBJ2-5, with 7 bases fitting TRBD2. V was pared by 3 bases and J by 4 bases, with 9 bases of the junction left unmatched. There are 15 residues in the CDR3. Germline V CDR1 and CDR2: SGDLS, YYNGEE. CDR3 bases: TGTGCCAGCAGCGCTCAACCGGGACTAAGAGAGACCCAGTACTTC. Protein product: CASSAQPGLRETQYF.

The rearrangement links TRBV18 to TRBJ2-7; TRBD1 might be the D (5 bases). This CDR3 comprises 13 residues. V dropped 4 bases and J dropped 5 bases, with 12 bases sitting between them. Per germline, CDR1 KGHSH and CDR2 LQKENI. The CDR3 sequence is CASSQQGSHEQYF. The CDR3, as DNA: TGTGCCAGCTCACAGCAGGGATCCCACGAGCAGTACTTC.

J is TRBJ2-3 and V is TRBV12-5; 7 bases map to TRBD2. Germline trimming cut 0 bases from V and 2 bases from J; bases unmatched to any gene: 8. The CDR3 covers 17 residues. Germline lookup yields CDR1 LGHNT and CDR2 FRNRAP. The CDR3 loop is CASGLVLMGGDTDTQYF. The CDR3 nucleotides are TGTGCTAGTGGTTTGGTACTCATGGGAGGGGACACAGATACGCAGTATTTT.

Worth noting for this clone: The junction departs from germline at one end; a sequencing error may be responsible. This chain links TRBV7-9 with TRBJ2-7, with TRBD2 identical over 11 bases. CDR1 and CDR2 (germline): SEHNR, FQNEAQ (reference sequence). This CDR3 has 16 amino acids. Here the CDR3 DNA reads TGTTCCAGCAGCTATGCTAGCGGGAGGCCCTCCTACGAGCAGTACTTC. Translation gives CSSSYASGRPSYEQYF.

The V call is TRBV30, the J call TRBJ1-2, with D possibly TRBD1 on 5 matching bases. V was trimmed by 0 bases and J by 4 bases, leaving 15 bases between them. Germline V CDR1 and CDR2: GTSNPN, SVGIG (reference sequence). The CDR3 sequence is 15 residues long. In DNA, the CDR3 is TGTGCCTGGAGTGTACCGACAGCGCCGGTCTATGGCTACACCTTC. This translates into CAWSVPTAPVYGYTF.

This chain links TRBV11-3 with TRBJ1-1, with D possibly being TRBD1 (5 bases). This CDR3 has 13 amino acids. The germline CDR1 and CDR2 sequences are SGHNT and YENEEA. Trimming shortened V by 1 base and J by 3 bases, and 6 bases separated the two germline ends. CDR3 protein: CASSLGGDTEAFF. The DNA for the CDR3 is TGTGCCAGCAGCTTAGGGGGGGACACTGAAGCTTTCTTT.

The chain uses TRBV11-2 and TRBJ2-2; tentatively, D is TRBD2 (6 bases). The germline V gene has CDR1 SGHAT and CDR2 FQNNGV. V was shortened by 3 bases and J by 5 bases, with 13 bases between the two germline ends. The CDR3 sequence is 15 residues long. The CDR3 DNA is TGTGCCAGCAGCTTGTTCAGGAGCGGGACCGGGGAGCTGTTTTTT. Its protein is CASSLFRSGTGELFF.

The V and J genes are TRBV7-6 and TRBJ2-6, with D maybe TRBD2 (5 bases). Trimming left V 1 base short and J 0 bases short, with 10 bases between. The V gene's germline CDR1 is SGHVS and CDR2 FNYEAQ. This CDR3 has 17 amino acids. CDR3 bases: TGTGCCAGCAGCTTAGGGCCCAGCGGCTCTGGGGCCAACGTCCTGACTTTC. Its translation: CASSLGPSGSGANVLTF. Full variable domain (outside the CDR3, taken from reference TRBV7-6 and TRBJ2-6): GAGVSQSPRYKVTKRGQDVALRCDPISGHVSLYWYRQALGQGPEFLTYFNYEAQQDKSGLPNDRFSAERPEGSISTLTIQRTEQRDSAMYRCASSLGPSGSGANVLTFGAGSRLTVL.

V gene TRBV9 combines with J gene TRBJ2-1; TRBD1 is a possible D gene (6 bases). V dropped 0 bases and J dropped 10 bases, with 11 bases sitting between them. The germline V gene has CDR1 SGDLS and CDR2 YYNGEE. The CDR3 is made up of 13 amino acids. The CDR3 is CASSVGGRGEQFF. The CDR3 DNA follows: TGTGCCAGCAGCGTAGGAGGAAGGGGGGAGCAGTTCTTC.